The entry that follows covers one T cell receptor (beta chain) sequence. The antigen is not known. A single record per CDR3 protein comes from TCRdb applying MiXCR to the reads. Of approximately 350,000 distinct CDR3 sequences in the sample, approximately 30% were seen once. The data belong to a study of T cell repertoires in cytomegalovirus infection. At the level of the study: Use of recently identified HLA-C-restricted and well-studied HLA-B-restricted CMV epitopes was part of the study. Based on public TCR beta signatures, there were indications of CMV infection and of a matching HLA type.

V was clipped by 5 bases and J by 3 bases; unmatched bases: 7. CDR3 length: 15 amino acids. Germline values: CDR1 DFQATT, CDR2 SNEGSKA (reference sequence). Study results and limitations: Within the response measured ex vivo, HLA-C-restricted CMV-specific TCR beta clonotypes were dominant.

Sequenced here: cultured PBMCs, sampled from culture after CMV antigen stimulation. The receptor comes from a human donor in good health (CMV status not recorded). Some clones in this sample may be carry-over from other donors' samples. V and J are TRBV20-1 and TRBJ1-5, with 10 bases lining up with TRBD1. The CDR3 DNA reads TGCAGTGCTTTCGACAGGGGGCCGGTCAATCAGCCCCAGCATTTT. It yields the protein CSAFDRGPVNQPQHF.